The source of this T cell receptor beta chain is a study of shared clonotypes between healthy human individuals. The material for each subset, its genomic DNA, was split evenly across several immunoSEQ plates. Profiling relied on immunoSEQ multiplex PCR, and the TCRdb table lists in-frame clones only, not all of them. The sample gives 980,000 or so clones, over 60% of which show up once; about 1.5% is in the top ten. Concerning this clone: Antigen: not known.

Study-level results: Generally, estimated richness proved larger in naive subsets than it did in memory subsets.

This TCR was recovered from a man between 18 and 29 years old in good health. Sequenced: memory CD4+ T cells sorted from blood. Subset defined: CD45RA-negative fraction.

This chain's CDR3 is CASSADRGPYGYTF. The DNA for the CDR3 is TGTGCCAGCAGCGCCGACAGGGGCCCCTATGGCTACACCTTC. The chain joins TRBV7-2 to TRBJ1-2; 8 nucleotides agree with TRBD1. V shed 5 bases and J 4 bases; nucleotides not matched to a gene: 6. This CDR3 comprises 14 residues. Germline V gene sequence: CDR1 SGHTA, CDR2 FQGNSA.